This T cell receptor beta chain was obtained from a study of blood T cell repertoires in COVID-19. Study-wide context: Samples of COVID-19 (acute and convalescent) were obtained from the United States, Italy and Spain.

V was trimmed by 2 bases and J by 5 bases, leaving 7 bases between them. Germline V gene data show CDR1 as LGHDT and CDR2 as YNNKEL (reference sequence). The CDR3 totals 12 residues. Original processing notes: Amplification with reference gene primers provided the estimates of nucleated cell counts. Assay used: immunoSEQ multiplex PCR; TCRdb lists only in-frame clones, some missing. The V and J calls and clone size come from that table; D and trimming were worked out from the DNA. This table holds around 200,000 clones, about 86% found once. The sample consisted of peripheral blood. This TCR was recovered from a man between 18 and 35 years old with active or convalescent COVID-19. This sequence joins TRBV3-1 (or the pseudogene TRBV3-2) and TRBJ2-7; possible D gene TRBD2, 5 bases. CDR3 DNA: TGTGCCAGCAGCCAAAGAGGGCACGAGCAGTACTTC. This sequence encodes CASSQRGHEQYF.